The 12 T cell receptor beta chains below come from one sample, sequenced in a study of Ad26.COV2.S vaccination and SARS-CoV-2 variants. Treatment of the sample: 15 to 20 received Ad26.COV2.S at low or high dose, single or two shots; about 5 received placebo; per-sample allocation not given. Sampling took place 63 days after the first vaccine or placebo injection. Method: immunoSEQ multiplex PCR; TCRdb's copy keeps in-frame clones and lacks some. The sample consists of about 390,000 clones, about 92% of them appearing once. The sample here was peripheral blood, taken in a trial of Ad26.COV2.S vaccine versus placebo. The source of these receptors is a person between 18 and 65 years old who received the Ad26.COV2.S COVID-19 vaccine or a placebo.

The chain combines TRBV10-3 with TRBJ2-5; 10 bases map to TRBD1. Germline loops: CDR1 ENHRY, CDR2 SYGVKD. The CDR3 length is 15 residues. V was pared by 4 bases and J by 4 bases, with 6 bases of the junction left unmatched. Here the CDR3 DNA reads TGTGCCATCAGTGGGACAGGGGGGATTGGAGAGACCCAGTACTTC. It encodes CAISGTGGIGETQYF.

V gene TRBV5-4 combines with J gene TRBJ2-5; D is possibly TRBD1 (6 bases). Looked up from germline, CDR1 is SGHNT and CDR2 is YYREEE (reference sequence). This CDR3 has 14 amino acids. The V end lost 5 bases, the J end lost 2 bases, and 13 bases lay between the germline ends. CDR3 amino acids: CASRSGQAQETQYF. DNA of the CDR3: TGTGCCAGCAGGTCGGGACAAGCTCAAGAGACCCAGTACTTC.

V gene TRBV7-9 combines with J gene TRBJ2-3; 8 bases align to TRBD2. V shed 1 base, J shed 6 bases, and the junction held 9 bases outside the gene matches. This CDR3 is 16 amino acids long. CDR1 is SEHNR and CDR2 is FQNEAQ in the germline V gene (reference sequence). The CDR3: CASSLGAGGPRDTQYF. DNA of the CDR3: TGTGCCAGCAGCTTAGGTGCGGGGGGCCCTAGGGATACGCAGTATTTT.

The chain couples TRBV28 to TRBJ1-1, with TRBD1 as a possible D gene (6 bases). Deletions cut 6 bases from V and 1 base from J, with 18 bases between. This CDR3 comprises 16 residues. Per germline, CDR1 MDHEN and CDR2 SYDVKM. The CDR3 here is CASRQPRGHSNTEAFF. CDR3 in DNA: TGTGCCAGCAGACAACCCCGGGGACACTCGAACACTGAAGCTTTCTTT. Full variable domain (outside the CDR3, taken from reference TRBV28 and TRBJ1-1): DVKVTQSSRYLVKRTGEKVFLECVQDMDHENMFWYRQDPGLGLRLIYFSYDVKMKEKGDIPEGYSVSREKKERFSLILESASTNQTSMYLCASRQPRGHSNTEAFFGQGTRLTVV.

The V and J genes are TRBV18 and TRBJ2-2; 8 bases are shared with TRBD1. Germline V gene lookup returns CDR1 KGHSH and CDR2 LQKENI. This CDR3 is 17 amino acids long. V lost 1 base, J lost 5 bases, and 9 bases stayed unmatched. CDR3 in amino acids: CASSPLGGQDPTGELFF. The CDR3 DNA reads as TGTGCCAGCTCACCACTGGGGGGACAGGATCCTACCGGGGAGCTGTTTTTT.

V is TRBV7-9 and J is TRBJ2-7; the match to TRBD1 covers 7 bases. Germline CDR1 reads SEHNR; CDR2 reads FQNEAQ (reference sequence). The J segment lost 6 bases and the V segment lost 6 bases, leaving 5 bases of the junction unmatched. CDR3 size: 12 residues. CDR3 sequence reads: CASRSGTAEQYF. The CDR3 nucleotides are TGTGCCAGCAGATCCGGGACAGCCGAGCAGTACTTC.

CDR3 loop: CAWSRRPGELFF. CDR3 bases: TGTGCCTGGAGTCGAAGGCCGGGGGAGCTGTTTTTT. V gene TRBV30 combines with J gene TRBJ2-2; D gene ambiguous. Germline-derived CDR1 and CDR2 are GTSNPN and SVGIG (reference sequence). V was trimmed by 2 bases and J by 8 bases, leaving 9 bases between them. The CDR3 has 12 residues.

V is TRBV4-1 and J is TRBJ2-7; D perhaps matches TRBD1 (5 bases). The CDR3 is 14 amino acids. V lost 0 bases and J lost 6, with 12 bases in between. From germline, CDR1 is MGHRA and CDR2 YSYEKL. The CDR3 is CASSQDVTVGEQYF. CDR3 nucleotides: TGCGCCAGCAGCCAAGATGTGACAGTAGGCGAGCAGTACTTC.

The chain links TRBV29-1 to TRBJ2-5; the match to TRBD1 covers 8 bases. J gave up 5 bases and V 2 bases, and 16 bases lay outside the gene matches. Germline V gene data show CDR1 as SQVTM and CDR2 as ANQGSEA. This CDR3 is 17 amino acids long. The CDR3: CSVEIRAAQGALETQYF. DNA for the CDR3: TGCAGCGTTGAAATAAGGGCCGCGCAGGGGGCCTTGGAGACCCAGTACTTC.

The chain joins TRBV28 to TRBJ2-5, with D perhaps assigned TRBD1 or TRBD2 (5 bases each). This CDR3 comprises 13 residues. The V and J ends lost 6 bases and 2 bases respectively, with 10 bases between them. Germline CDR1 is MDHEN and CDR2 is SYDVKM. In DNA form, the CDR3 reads TGTGCCAGCAGACCAGGGAGTCAAGAGACCCAGTACTTC. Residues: CASRPGSQETQYF. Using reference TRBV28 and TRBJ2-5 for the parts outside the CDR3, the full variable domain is DVKVTQSSRYLVKRTGEKVFLECVQDMDHENMFWYRQDPGLGLRLIYFSYDVKMKEKGDIPEGYSVSREKKERFSLILESASTNQTSMYLCASRPGSQETQYFGPGTRLLVL.

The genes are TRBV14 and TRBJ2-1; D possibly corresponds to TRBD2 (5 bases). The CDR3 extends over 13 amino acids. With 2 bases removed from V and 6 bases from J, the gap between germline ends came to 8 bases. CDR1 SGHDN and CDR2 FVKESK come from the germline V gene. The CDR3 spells CASSQLLVNEQFF. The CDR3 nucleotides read TGTGCCAGCAGCCAACTACTAGTCAATGAGCAGTTCTTC.

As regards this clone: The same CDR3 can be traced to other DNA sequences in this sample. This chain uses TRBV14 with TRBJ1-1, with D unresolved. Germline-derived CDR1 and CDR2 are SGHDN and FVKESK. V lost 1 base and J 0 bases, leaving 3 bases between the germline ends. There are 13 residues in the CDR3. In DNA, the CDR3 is TGTGCCAGCAGCCAAGCTATGAACACTGAAGCTTTCTTT. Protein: CASSQAMNTEAFF.